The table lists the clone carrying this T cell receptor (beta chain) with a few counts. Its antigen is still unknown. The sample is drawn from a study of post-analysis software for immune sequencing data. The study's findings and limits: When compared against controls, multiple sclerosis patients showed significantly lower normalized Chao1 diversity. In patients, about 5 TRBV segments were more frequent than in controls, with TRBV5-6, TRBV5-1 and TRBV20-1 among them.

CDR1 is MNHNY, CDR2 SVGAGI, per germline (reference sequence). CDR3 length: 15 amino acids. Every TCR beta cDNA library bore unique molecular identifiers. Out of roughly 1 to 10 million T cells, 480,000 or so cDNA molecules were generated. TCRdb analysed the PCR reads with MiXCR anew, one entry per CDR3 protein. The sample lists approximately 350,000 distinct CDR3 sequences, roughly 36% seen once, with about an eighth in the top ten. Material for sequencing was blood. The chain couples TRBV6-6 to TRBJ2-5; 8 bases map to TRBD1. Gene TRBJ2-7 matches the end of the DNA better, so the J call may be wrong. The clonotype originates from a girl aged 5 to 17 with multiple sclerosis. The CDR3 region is CASSHGQGRPNEQYF. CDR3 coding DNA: TGTGCCAGCAGTCACGGACAGGGAAGGCCCAACGAGCAGTACTTC.